This TCR beta chain stems from a study of blood T cell repertoires in COVID-19. This clone appeared once. Here immunoSEQ multiplex PCR was the method, and the copy in TCRdb shows in-frame clones only, minus some. In the table there are 90,000 to 110,000 clones, over 70% of which are singletons. This CDR3 contains 19 residues. Trimming pared 4 bases from V and 0 bases from J, leaving 25 bases between. Per the germline V gene, CDR1 is SGHKS and CDR2 is YYEKEE (reference sequence). Material: peripheral blood. This chain joins TRBV5-5 and TRBJ1-2; D is uncertain. The origin of this receptor is a human donor in a cohort sampled during active or convalescent COVID-19. CDR3 protein: CASSIGSPEGRRANYGYTF. The CDR3 DNA sequence: TGTGCCAGCAGCATAGGGTCCCCGGAGGGCAGGAGAGCTAACTATGGCTACACCTTC. The full variable domain, rest sourced from reference TRBV5-5 and TRBJ1-2, is DAGVTQSPTHLIKTRGQQVTLRCSPISGHKSVSWYQQVLGQGPQFIFQYYEKEERGRGNFPDRFSARQFPNYSSELNVNALLLGDSALYLCASSIGSPEGRRANYGYTFGSGTRLTVV.